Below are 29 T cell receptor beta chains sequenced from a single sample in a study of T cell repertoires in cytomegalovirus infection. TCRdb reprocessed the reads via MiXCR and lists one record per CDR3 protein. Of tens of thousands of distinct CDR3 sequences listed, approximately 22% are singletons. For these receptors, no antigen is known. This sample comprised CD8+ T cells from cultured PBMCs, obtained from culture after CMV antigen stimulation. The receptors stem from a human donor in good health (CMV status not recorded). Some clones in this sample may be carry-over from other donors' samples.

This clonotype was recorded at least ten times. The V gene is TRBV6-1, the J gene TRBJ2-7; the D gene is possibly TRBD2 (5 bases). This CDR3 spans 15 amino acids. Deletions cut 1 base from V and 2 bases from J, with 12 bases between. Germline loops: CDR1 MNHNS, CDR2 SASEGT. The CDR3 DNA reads TGTGCCAGCAGTGAAGATCTAGGGAGTCCCTACGAGCAGTACTTC. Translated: CASSEDLGSPYEQYF.

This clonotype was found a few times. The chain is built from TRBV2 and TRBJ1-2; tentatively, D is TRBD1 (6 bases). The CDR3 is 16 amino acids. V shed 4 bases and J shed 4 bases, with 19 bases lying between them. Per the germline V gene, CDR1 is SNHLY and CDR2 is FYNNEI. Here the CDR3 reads CASSASQRGAGYGYTF. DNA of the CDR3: TGTGCCAGCAGTGCCTCCCAGAGGGGGGCCGGCTATGGCTACACCTTC.

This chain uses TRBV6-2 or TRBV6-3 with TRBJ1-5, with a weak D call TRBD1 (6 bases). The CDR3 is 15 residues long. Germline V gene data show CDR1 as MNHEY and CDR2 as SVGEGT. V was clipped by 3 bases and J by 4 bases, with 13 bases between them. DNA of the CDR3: TGTGCCAGCAGTTATCTGGACAGCGTTAATCAGCCCCAGCATTTT. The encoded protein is CASSYLDSVNQPQHF.

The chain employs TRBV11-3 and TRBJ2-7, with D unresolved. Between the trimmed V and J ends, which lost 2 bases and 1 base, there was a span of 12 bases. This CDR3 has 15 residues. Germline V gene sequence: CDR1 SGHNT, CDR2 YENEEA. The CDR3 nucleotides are TGTGCCAGCAGCTTAAATACTTACACGTCCTACGAGCAGTACTTC. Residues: CASSLNTYTSYEQYF.

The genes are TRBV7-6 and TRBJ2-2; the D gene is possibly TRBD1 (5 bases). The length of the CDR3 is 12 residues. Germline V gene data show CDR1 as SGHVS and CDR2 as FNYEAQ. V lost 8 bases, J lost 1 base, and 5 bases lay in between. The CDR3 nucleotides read TGTGCCAGCCAGGGGAACACCGGGGAGCTGTTTTTT. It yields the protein CASQGNTGELFF.

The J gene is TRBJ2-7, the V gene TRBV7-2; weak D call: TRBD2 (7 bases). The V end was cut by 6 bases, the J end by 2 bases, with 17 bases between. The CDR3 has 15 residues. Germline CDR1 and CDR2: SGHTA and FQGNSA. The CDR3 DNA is TGTGCCAGCAGAGTACCGGGGGGCCTTGCCTACGAGCAGTACTTC. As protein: CASRVPGGLAYEQYF. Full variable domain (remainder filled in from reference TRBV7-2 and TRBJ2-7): GAGVSQSPSNKVTEKGKDVELRCDPISGHTALYWYRQSLGQGLEFLIYFQGNSAPDKSGLPSDRFSAERTGGSVSTLTIQRTQQEDSAVYLCASRVPGGLAYEQYFGPGTRLTVT.

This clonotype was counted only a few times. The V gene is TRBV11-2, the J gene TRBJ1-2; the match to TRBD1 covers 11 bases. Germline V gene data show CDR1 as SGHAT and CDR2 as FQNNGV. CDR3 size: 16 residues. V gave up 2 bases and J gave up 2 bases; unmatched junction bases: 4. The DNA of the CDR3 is TGTGCCAGCAGCTTACTCGGACAGGGGGCGAACTATGGCTACACCTTC. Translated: CASSLLGQGANYGYTF. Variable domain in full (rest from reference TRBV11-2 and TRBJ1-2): EAGVAQSPRYKIIEKRQSVAFWCNPISGHATLYWYQQILGQGPKLLIQFQNNGVVDDSQLPKDRFSAERLKGVDSTLKIQPAKLEDSAVYLCASSLLGQGANYGYTFGSGTRLTVV.

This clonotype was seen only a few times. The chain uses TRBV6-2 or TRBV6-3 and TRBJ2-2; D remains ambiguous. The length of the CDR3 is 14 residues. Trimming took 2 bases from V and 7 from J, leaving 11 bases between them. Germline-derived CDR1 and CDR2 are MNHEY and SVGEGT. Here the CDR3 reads CASSYAPENGELFF. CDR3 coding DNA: TGTGCCAGCAGTTACGCCCCCGAAAACGGGGAGCTGTTTTTT.

DNA for the CDR3: TGTGCCAGCAGTTCCGACAAGAGCTCTGGAAACACCATATATTTT. It yields the protein CASSSDKSSGNTIYF. This rearrangement joins TRBV28 to TRBJ1-3; D call uncertain. V was trimmed by 4 bases and J by 0 bases, leaving 10 bases between them. Germline CDR1 and CDR2: MDHEN and SYDVKM. The CDR3 covers 15 residues.

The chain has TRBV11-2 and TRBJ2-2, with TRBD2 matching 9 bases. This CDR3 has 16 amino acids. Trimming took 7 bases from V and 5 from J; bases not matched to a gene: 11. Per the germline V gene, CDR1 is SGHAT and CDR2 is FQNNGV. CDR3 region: CASTPWDSGGTGELFF. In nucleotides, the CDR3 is TGTGCCAGCACCCCATGGGATAGCGGGGGAACCGGGGAGCTGTTTTTT.

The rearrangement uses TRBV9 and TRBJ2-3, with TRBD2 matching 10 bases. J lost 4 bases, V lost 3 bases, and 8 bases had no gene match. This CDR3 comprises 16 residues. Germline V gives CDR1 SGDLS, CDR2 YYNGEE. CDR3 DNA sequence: TGTGCCAGCAGCGCCCGAGCGGGGGGGCCCGCAGATACGCAGTATTTT. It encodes CASSARAGGPADTQYF.

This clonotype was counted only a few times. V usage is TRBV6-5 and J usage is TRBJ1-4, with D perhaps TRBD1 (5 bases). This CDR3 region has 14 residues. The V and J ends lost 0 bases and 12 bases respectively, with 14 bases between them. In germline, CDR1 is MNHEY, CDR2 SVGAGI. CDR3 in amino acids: CASSYSLELGELFF. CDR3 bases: TGTGCCAGCAGTTACTCCTTGGAATTGGGGGAACTGTTTTTT.

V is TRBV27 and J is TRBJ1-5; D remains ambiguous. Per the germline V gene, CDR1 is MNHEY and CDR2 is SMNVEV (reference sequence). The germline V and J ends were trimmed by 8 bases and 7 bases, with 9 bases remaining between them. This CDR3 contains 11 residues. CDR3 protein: CASGVRQPQHF. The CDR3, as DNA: TGTGCCAGCGGGGTGAGGCAGCCCCAGCATTTT.

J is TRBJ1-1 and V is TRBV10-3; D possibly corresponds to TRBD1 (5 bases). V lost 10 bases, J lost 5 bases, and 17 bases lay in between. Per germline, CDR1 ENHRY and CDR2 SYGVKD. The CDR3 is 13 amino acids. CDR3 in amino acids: CATGDGAKTEAFF. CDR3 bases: TGTGCCACGGGGGATGGGGCTAAGACTGAAGCTTTCTTT.

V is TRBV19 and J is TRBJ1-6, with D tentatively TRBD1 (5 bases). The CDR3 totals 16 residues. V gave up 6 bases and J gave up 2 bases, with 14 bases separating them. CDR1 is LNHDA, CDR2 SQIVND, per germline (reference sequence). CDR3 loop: CASSLMGRPYNSPLHF. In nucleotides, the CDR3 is TGTGCCAGTAGCCTGATGGGGCGCCCCTATAATTCACCCCTCCACTTT. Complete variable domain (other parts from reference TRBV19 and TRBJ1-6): DGGITQSPKYLFRKEGQNVTLSCEQNLNHDAMYWYRQDPGQGLRLIYYSQIVNDFQKGDIAEGYSVSREKKESFPLTVTSAQKNPTAFYLCASSLMGRPYNSPLHFGNGTRLTVT.

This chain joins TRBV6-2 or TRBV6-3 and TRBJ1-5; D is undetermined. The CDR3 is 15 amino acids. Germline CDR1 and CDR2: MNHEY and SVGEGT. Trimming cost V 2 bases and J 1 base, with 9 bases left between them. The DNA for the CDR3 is TGTGCCAGCAGTTACACGGACCTGAGCAATCAGCCCCAGCATTTT. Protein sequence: CASSYTDLSNQPQHF.

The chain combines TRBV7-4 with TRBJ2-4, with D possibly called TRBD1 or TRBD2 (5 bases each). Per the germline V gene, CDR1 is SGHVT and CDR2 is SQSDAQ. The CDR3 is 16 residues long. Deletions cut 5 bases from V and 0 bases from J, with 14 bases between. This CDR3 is CASSKGRALAKNIQYF. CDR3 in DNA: TGTGCCAGCAGCAAGGGGAGAGCGTTAGCCAAAAACATTCAGTACTTC.

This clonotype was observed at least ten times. The CDR3 DNA reads TGTGCCAGCAGCCAAACCCGACAGGGGACCGGGACTAGCGGTTCGTGGACCCAGTACTTC. This sequence encodes CASSQTRQGTGTSGSWTQYF. This rearrangement joins TRBV14 to TRBJ2-5, with 11 bases that match TRBD2. The CDR3 runs 20 residues. Trimming removed 2 bases from V and 7 bases from J; junction bases left unmatched: 21. The germline V gene encodes CDR1 SGHDN and CDR2 FVKESK.

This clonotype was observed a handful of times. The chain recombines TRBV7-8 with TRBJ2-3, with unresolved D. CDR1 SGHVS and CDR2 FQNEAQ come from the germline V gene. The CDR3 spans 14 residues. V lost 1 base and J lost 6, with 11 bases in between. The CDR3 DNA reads TGTGCCAGCAGCTTAGGGGGAATATCGGATACGCAGTATTTT. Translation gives CASSLGGISDTQYF. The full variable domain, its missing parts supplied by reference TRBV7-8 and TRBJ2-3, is GAGVSQSPRYKVAKRGQDVALRCDPISGHVSLFWYQQALGQGPEFLTYFQNEAQLDKSGLPSDRFFAERPEGSVSTLKIQRTQQEDSAVYLCASSLGGISDTQYFGPGTRLTVL.

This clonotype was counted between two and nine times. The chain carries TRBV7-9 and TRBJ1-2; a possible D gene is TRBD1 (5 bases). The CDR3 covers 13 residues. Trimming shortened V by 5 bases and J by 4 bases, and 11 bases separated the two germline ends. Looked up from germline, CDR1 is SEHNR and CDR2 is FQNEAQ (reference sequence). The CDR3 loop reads CASSRGGTYGYTF. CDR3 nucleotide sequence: TGTGCCAGCAGCCGGGGGGGGACCTATGGCTACACCTTC. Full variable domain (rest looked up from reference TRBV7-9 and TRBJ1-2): DTGVSQNPRHKITKRGQNVTFRCDPISEHNRLYWYRQTLGQGPEFLTYFQNEAQLEKSRLLSDRFSAERPKGSFSTLEIQRTEQGDSAMYLCASSRGGTYGYTFGSGTRLTVV.

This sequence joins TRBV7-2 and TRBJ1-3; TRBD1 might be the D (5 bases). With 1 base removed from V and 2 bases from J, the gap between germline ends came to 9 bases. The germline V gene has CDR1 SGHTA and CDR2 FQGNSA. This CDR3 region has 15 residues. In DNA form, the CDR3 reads TGTGCCAGCAGCTTAGTTGAGGGACCTGGAAACACCATATATTTT. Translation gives CASSLVEGPGNTIYF.

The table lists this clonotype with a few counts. CDR3 bases: TGTGCCAGCAGTTACCGCAGGCATAATTCACCCCTCCACTTT. The encoded protein is CASSYRRHNSPLHF. The chain combines TRBV6-2 or TRBV6-3 with TRBJ1-6, with no clear D. This CDR3 has 14 amino acids. V lost 2 bases and J 5 bases, leaving 7 bases between the germline ends. The germline V gene has CDR1 MNHEY and CDR2 SVGEGT.

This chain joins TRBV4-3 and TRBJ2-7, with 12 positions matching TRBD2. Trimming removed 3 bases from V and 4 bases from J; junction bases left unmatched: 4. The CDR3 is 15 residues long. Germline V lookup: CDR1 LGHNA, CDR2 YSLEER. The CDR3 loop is CASSHRTSGVYEQYF. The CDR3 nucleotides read TGCGCCAGCAGCCACCGGACTAGCGGGGTATACGAGCAGTACTTC.

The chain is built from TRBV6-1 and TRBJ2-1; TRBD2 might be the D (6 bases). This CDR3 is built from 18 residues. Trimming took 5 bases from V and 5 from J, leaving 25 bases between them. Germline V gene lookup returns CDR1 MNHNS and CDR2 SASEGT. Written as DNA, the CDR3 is TGTGCCAGCAGTACATACCCCTTCGGATTGGCGGGGCACAATGAGCAGTTCTTC. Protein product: CASSTYPFGLAGHNEQFF.

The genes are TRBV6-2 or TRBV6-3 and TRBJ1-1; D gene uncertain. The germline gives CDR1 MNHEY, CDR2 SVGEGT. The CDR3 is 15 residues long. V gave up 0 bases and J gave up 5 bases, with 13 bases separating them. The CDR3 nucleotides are TGTGCCAGCAGTTACTCGGAGGCGTGGAGGACTGAAGCTTTCTTT. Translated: CASSYSEAWRTEAFF.

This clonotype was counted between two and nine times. CDR3 amino acids: CASSLVRGATINYGYTF. The CDR3, as DNA: TGTGCCAGCAGCTTGGTTAGGGGGGCTACGATTAACTATGGCTACACCTTC. J is TRBJ1-2 and V is TRBV5-5; possible D gene TRBD1, 6 bases. This CDR3 is 17 amino acids long. Trimming pared 0 bases from V and 1 base from J, leaving 16 bases between. Looked up from germline, CDR1 is SGHKS and CDR2 is YYEKEE (reference sequence).

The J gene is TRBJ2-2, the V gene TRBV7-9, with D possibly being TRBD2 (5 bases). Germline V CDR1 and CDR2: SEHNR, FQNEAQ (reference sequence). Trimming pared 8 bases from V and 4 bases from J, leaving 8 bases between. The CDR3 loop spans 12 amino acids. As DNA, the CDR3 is TGTGCCAGCCCTCGGGGCACCGGGGAGCTGTTTTTT. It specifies CASPRGTGELFF.

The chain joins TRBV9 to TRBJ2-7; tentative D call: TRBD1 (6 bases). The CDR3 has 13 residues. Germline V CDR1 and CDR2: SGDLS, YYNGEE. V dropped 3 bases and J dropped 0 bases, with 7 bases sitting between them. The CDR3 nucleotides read TGTGCCAGCAGCGGGGACAACTCCTACGAGCAGTACTTC. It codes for CASSGDNSYEQYF.

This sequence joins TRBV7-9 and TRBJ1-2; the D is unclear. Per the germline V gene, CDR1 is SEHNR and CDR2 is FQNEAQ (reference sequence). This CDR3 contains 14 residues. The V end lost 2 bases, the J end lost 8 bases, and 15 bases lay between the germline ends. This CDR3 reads CASSLLDFRNGYTF. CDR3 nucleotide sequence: TGTGCCAGCAGCTTATTAGACTTTCGGAACGGCTACACCTTC.